The 27 T cell receptor beta chains presented below share a single source sample, sequenced in a study of chemoradiotherapy in HPV16-positive cancers. Measured with immunoSEQ multiplex PCR; TCRdb has only the in-frame clones, and not every one. The data hold about 12,000 clones, with 81% observed a single time. Sample collection occurred from a patient who underwent chemoradiotherapy. These TCRs come from a human donor with HPV-associated anogenital cancer.

This clone was seen more than once but under ten times. The V and J genes are TRBV18 and TRBJ2-1; 14 nucleotides agree with TRBD2. CDR1 is KGHSH, CDR2 LQKENI, per germline. The CDR3 is 16 amino acids. With 4 bases clipped from V and 7 bases from J, the junction kept 6 bases outside the gene matches. The CDR3 bases are TGTGCCAGCTCACTGGGACTAGCGGGGGAGACTAATGAGCAGTTCTTC. Encoded protein: CASSLGLAGETNEQFF.

This chain links TRBV28 with TRBJ2-1, with D possibly matching TRBD2 (6 bases). This CDR3 is built from 17 residues. Germline loops: CDR1 MDHEN, CDR2 SYDVKM. Trimming pared 3 bases from V and 0 bases from J, leaving 15 bases between. CDR3 nucleotide sequence: TGTGCCAGCAGTTTGTGGGCGGGATTGAGCTCCTACAATGAGCAGTTCTTC. This encodes CASSLWAGLSSYNEQFF. Looking up the rest from reference TRBV28 and TRBJ2-1 gives the full variable domain: DVKVTQSSRYLVKRTGEKVFLECVQDMDHENMFWYRQDPGLGLRLIYFSYDVKMKEKGDIPEGYSVSREKKERFSLILESASTNQTSMYLCASSLWAGLSSYNEQFFGPGTRLTVL.

This clone has a handful of counts. The chain carries TRBV10-3 and TRBJ1-5, with D uncertain. Germline V CDR1 and CDR2: ENHRY, SYGVKD. Trimming left V 3 bases short and J 4 bases short, with 13 bases between. This CDR3 contains 15 residues. The CDR3 loop is CAISDTQAPNQPQHF. DNA of the CDR3: TGTGCCATCAGTGATACGCAAGCACCAAATCAGCCCCAGCATTTT.

This clone has just a few counts. This rearrangement joins TRBV19 to TRBJ1-2; D not certain. The CDR3 is 11 amino acids. Germline V gene sequence: CDR1 LNHDA, CDR2 SQIVND (reference sequence). V was shortened by 8 bases and J by 3 bases, with 7 bases between the two germline ends. The CDR3, as DNA: TGTGCCAGTGAGGATTACTATGGCTACACCTTC. Its protein product is CASEDYYGYTF.

The chain carries TRBV19 and TRBJ1-4, with 10 bases identical to TRBD1. The CDR3 runs 14 residues. The J segment lost 10 bases and the V segment lost 7 bases, leaving 9 bases of the junction unmatched. CDR1 LNHDA and CDR2 SQIVND come from the germline V gene (reference sequence). The CDR3 sequence is CASTGTGVFGKLFF. For the CDR3, the DNA is TGTGCCAGTACCGGGACAGGGGTGTTTGGAAAACTGTTTTTT.

The chain has TRBV11-2 and TRBJ1-2, with 10 bases matching TRBD1. The germline V gene has CDR1 SGHAT and CDR2 FQNNGV. Trimming at V came to 0 bases and at J to 7 bases, leaving 8 bases not matched to a gene. This CDR3 region has 16 residues. DNA of the CDR3: TGTGCCAGCAGCTTAGATCATTGGGACAGGGGTAGTGGCTACACCTTC. Residues: CASSLDHWDRGSGYTF.

This clone occurred once. The gene calls are TRBV10-3 and TRBJ2-7; 9 bases line up with TRBD1. Germline-derived CDR1 and CDR2 are ENHRY and SYGVKD. The CDR3 loop spans 14 amino acids. Germline trimming cut 4 bases from V and 5 bases from J; bases unmatched to any gene: 6. CDR3 nucleotide sequence: TGTGCCATCAGTGGCCGACAGGGGGACGACGAGCAGTACTTC. Its protein is CAISGRQGDDEQYF.

The chain carries TRBV6-5 and TRBJ2-7; D is undetermined. There are 13 residues in the CDR3. V lost 2 bases and J lost 3, with 8 bases in between. The germline CDR1 and CDR2 sequences are MNHEY and SVGAGI. The CDR3: CASSYGPNYEQYF. In DNA form, the CDR3 reads TGTGCCAGCAGTTACGGCCCTAACTACGAGCAGTACTTC.

This clone was detected a few times. The rearrangement joins TRBV5-6 to TRBJ1-6; D gene uncertain. The CDR3 runs 12 residues. V shed 3 bases and J shed 13 bases, with 11 bases lying between them. Germline-derived CDR1 and CDR2 are SGHDT and YYEEEE. The CDR3 sequence: CASSSLERPLHF. The CDR3 nucleotides read TGTGCCAGCAGCTCCCTTGAACGGCCCCTCCACTTT.

V and J are TRBV4-3 and TRBJ1-5; TRBD1 matches at 7 bases. V gave up 0 bases and J gave up 6 bases; unmatched junction bases: 8. CDR1 is LGHNA, CDR2 YSLEER, per germline. The length of the CDR3 is 16 residues. The DNA of the CDR3 is TGCGCCAGCAGCCAAGATTGGCAGGGGGAGCTTCAGCCCCAGCATTTT. Protein product: CASSQDWQGELQPQHF.

This clone occurred once. The V and J genes are TRBV6-5 and TRBJ1-2, with TRBD1 matching over 7 bases. Trimming cost V 0 bases and J 3 bases; bases outside gene matches: 1. CDR1 is MNHEY, CDR2 SVGAGI, per germline. The CDR3 has 14 residues. In DNA form, the CDR3 reads TGTGCCAGCAGTTACTCCGGACAGGACTATGGCTACACCTTC. Its protein product is CASSYSGQDYGYTF.

The chain employs TRBV19 and TRBJ1-2; 9 bases align to TRBD1. Germline values: CDR1 LNHDA, CDR2 SQIVND (reference sequence). The CDR3 contains 13 residues. J lost 7 bases, V lost 2 bases, and 2 bases had no gene match. The CDR3 DNA sequence: TGTGCCAGTAGTATAACAGGGGGCTTTGGCTACACCTTC. Encoded protein: CASSITGGFGYTF.

The genes are TRBV4-2 and TRBJ2-4; no clear D. Trimming took off 6 bases at V and 7 bases at J, with 16 bases between the two ends. The V gene's germline CDR1 is LGHNA and CDR2 YNFKEQ. CDR3 length: 14 residues. The CDR3 DNA reads as TGTGCCAGCAGTACCGACAACTTCTCTAACATTCAGTACTTC. Protein: CASSTDNFSNIQYF.

The CDR3 protein is CASSLARLAGGPDTQYF. CDR3 coding DNA: TGTGCCAGCAGCTTAGCCAGACTAGCGGGGGGGCCAGATACGCAGTATTTT. The chain uses TRBV11-2 and TRBJ2-3; 14 bases are a match to TRBD2. Unmatched junction bases numbered 4, after V lost 1 base and J lost 4 bases. Germline CDR1 SGHAT, CDR2 FQNNGV. This CDR3 has 17 residues.

This clone has a handful of counts. This chain connects TRBV7-9 to TRBJ2-1; D may be TRBD1 (6 bases). This CDR3 has 14 amino acids. CDR1 is SEHNR, CDR2 FQNEAQ, per germline (reference sequence). Between the trimmed V and J ends, which lost 5 bases and 7 bases, there was a span of 15 bases. The CDR3 is CASSQRQAANEQFF. The CDR3 nucleotides read TGTGCCAGCAGCCAGAGACAGGCCGCTAATGAGCAGTTCTTC.

The chain uses TRBV7-2 and TRBJ1-3, with no clear D. With 5 bases removed from V and 4 bases from J, the gap between germline ends came to 18 bases. This CDR3 is built from 16 residues. Germline V gene sequence: CDR1 SGHTA, CDR2 FQGNSA. The CDR3 protein is CASSLHTPGLGNTIYF. CDR3 bases: TGTGCCAGCAGCCTCCACACCCCTGGTCTAGGAAACACCATATATTTT.

J is TRBJ1-4 and V is TRBV9, with a tentative D call TRBD1 (6 bases). The CDR3 runs to 15 residues. Germline loops: CDR1 SGDLS, CDR2 YYNGEE. The ends were cut back, 4 bases at V and 4 bases at J, with 14 bases in the middle. The CDR3 is CASSRIRGINEKLFF. Here the CDR3 DNA reads TGTGCCAGCAGCCGCATCAGGGGCATTAATGAAAAACTGTTTTTT.

The V gene is TRBV6-6, the J gene TRBJ1-1, with no clear D. Trimming pared 2 bases from V and 3 bases from J, leaving 13 bases between. This CDR3 has 15 residues. Per germline, CDR1 MNHNY and CDR2 SVGAGI (reference sequence). The chain's CDR3 is CASSYDGGVDTEAFF. CDR3 sequence (DNA): TGTGCCAGCAGTTACGACGGAGGAGTGGACACTGAAGCTTTCTTT.

J is TRBJ1-1 and V is TRBV19; D not resolved. In germline, CDR1 is LNHDA, CDR2 SQIVND (reference sequence). The CDR3 consists of 13 residues. Trimming left V 8 bases short and J 0 bases short, with 10 bases between. CDR3 bases: TGTGCCAGTCGTGGGAATTTGAACACTGAAGCTTTCTTT. It specifies CASRGNLNTEAFF.

The chain carries TRBV5-1 and TRBJ2-3, with 10 nucleotides matching TRBD1. Trimming took 3 bases from V and 4 from J; bases not matched to a gene: 8. Per germline, CDR1 SGHRS and CDR2 YFSETQ. This CDR3 is 16 amino acids long. CDR3: CASSYSGTGDSDTQYF. The CDR3 bases are TGCGCCAGCAGCTACTCCGGGACAGGGGATTCAGATACGCAGTATTTT.

The chain combines TRBV4-1 with TRBJ1-1; perhaps TRBD1 as D (5 bases). V gave up 0 bases and J gave up 1 base, with 21 bases separating them. The V gene's germline CDR1 is MGHRA and CDR2 YSYEKL. This CDR3 comprises 19 residues. CDR3 in DNA: TGCGCCAGCAGCCAAGAGGCCGGGAGACAGTCGCCAAGGAACACTGAAGCTTTCTTT. It specifies CASSQEAGRQSPRNTEAFF.

The rearrangement links TRBV29-1 to TRBJ2-7; D perhaps matches TRBD1 (5 bases). Germline-derived CDR1 and CDR2 are SQVTM and ANQGSEA. This CDR3 region has 12 residues. Trimming stripped 2 bases from V and 6 bases from J, with 11 bases between. CDR3 region: CSVELGQGEQYF. CDR3 bases: TGCAGCGTTGAATTAGGGCAGGGCGAGCAGTACTTC.

The chain combines TRBV6-5 with TRBJ1-2, with 9 bases lining up with TRBD1. The ends lost 9 bases at V and 7 bases at J; junction bases unmatched: 15. The CDR3 consists of 15 residues. CDR1 and CDR2 (germline): MNHEY, SVGAGI. For the CDR3, the DNA is TGTGCCAGTACCCCAAGTGAGGGACAGGGTTTTGGCTACACCTTC. Amino acids: CASTPSEGQGFGYTF.

The chain employs TRBV13 and TRBJ2-3, with 9 positions matching TRBD2. The V gene end was trimmed by 5 bases and the J gene end by 2 bases; junction bases not matched to a gene: 5. This CDR3 is built from 15 residues. From germline, CDR1 is PRHDT and CDR2 FYEKMQ (reference sequence). DNA of the CDR3: TGTGCCAGCAGCCACGTAGCGGGGGCCACAGATACGCAGTATTTT. Translating gives CASSHVAGATDTQYF. Together with reference TRBV13 and TRBJ2-3, the CDR3 gives the full variable domain: AAGVIQSPRHLIKEKRETATLKCYPIPRHDTVYWYQQGPGQDPQFLISFYEKMQSDKGSIPDRFSAQQFSDYHSELNMSSLELGDSALYFCASSHVAGATDTQYFGPGTRLTVL.

The rearrangement joins TRBV11-1 to TRBJ2-7; D is unresolved. This CDR3 region has 12 residues. Per germline, CDR1 SGHAT and CDR2 FQDESV (reference sequence). Trimming pared 7 bases from V and 2 bases from J, leaving 9 bases between. The CDR3 reads CASTLSPYEQYF. The CDR3 DNA reads TGTGCCAGCACCCTGAGCCCCTACGAGCAGTACTTC.

This clone was seen only a few times. The J gene is TRBJ2-3, the V gene TRBV9; 9 bases fit TRBD1. Germline V gene sequence: CDR1 SGDLS, CDR2 YYNGEE. This CDR3 has 16 amino acids. Losses at the gene ends were 0 bases for V and 4 bases for J; bases not matched to a gene: 6. This CDR3 is CASSVGPGQGADTQYF. The DNA of the CDR3 is TGTGCCAGCAGCGTAGGACCGGGACAGGGCGCAGATACGCAGTATTTT.

The V gene is TRBV30, the J gene TRBJ2-7, with 9 bases fitting TRBD2. Per germline, CDR1 GTSNPN and CDR2 SVGIG (reference sequence). The CDR3 extends over 19 amino acids. The trim removed 2 bases at V and 5 bases at J, leaving 22 bases unmatched. CDR3: CAWSRYQGQTLAGIHEQYF. For the CDR3, the DNA is TGTGCCTGGAGTCGATATCAGGGACAAACCCTAGCGGGGATCCACGAGCAGTACTTC.